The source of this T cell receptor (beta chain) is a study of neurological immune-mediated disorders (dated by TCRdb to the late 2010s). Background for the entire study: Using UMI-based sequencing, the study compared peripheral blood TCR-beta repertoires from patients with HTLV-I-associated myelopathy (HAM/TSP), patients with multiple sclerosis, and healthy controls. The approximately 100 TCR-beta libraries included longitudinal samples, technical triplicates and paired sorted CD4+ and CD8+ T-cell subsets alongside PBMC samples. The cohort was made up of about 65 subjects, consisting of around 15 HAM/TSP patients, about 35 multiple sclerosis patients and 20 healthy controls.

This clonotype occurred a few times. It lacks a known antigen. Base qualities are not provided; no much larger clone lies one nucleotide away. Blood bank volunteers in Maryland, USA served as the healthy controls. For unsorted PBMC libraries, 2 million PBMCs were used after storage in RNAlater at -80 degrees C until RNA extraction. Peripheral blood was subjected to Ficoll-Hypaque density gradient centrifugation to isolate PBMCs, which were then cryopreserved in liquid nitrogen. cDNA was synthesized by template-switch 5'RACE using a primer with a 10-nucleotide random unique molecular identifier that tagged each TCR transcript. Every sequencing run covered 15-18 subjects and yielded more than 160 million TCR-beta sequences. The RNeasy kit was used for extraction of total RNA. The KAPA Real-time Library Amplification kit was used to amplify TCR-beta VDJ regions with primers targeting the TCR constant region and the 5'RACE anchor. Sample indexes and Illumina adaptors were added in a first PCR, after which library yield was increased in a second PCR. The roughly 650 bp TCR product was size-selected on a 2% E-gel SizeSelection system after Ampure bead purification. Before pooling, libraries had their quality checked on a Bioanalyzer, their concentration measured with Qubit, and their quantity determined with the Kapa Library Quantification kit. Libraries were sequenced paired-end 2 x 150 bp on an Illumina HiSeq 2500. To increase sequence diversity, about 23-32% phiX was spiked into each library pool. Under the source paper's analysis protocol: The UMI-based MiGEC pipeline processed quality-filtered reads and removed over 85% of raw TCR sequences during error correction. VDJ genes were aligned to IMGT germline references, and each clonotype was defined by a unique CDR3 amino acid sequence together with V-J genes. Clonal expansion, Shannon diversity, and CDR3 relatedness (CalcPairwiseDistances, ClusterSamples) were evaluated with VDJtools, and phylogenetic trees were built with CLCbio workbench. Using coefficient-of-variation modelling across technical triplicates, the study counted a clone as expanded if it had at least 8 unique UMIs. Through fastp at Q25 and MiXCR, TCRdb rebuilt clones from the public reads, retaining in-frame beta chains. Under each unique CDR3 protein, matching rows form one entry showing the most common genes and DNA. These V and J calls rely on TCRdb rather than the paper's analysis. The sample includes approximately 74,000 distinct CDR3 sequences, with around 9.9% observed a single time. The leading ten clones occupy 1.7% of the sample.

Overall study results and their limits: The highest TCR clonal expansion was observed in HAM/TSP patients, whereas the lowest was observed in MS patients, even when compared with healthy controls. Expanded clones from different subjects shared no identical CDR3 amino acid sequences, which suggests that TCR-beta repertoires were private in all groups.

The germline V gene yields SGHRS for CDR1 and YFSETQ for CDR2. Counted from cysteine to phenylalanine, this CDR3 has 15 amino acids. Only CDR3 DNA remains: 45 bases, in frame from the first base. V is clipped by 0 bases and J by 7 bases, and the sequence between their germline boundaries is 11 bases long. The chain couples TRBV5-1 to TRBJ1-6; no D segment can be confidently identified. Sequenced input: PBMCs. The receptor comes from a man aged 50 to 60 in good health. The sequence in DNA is TGCGCCAGCAGCTTGGAGGGAGCTGGGAATTCACCCCTCCACTTT. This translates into CASSLEGAGNSPLHF.